This is a list of T cell receptor beta chains from one sample in a study of blood T cell repertoires in COVID-19. This table comes from immunoSEQ multiplex PCR, and its TCRdb copy is limited to in-frame clones, with some not included. The sample consists of about 220,000 clones, roughly 75% of them appearing once. Sample: peripheral blood. The receptors derive from a woman in her seventies with acute or convalescent COVID-19. CDR3s leave out the opening cysteine and the closing phenylalanine or tryptophan. The order of the fields is D gene, V gene, J gene, CDR3 protein. A D gene is named only where the DNA matches it firmly.

>-|TRBV6-5|TRBJ2-5
ASAGGRETQY
>-|TRBV18|TRBJ1-1
ASSQQGGTEAF
>-|TRBV21-1|TRBJ1-6
ASSSLQGCNSPLH
>-|TRBV5-1|TRBJ2-3
ASSSTSSTDTQY
>-|TRBV6-6|TRBJ1-4
ASSYSGGDEKLF
>-|TRBV18|TRBJ1-5
ASSPAQGLNQPQH
>TRBD1|TRBV19|TRBJ1-4
ASSIVAGTGIEKLF
>-|TRBV2|TRBJ1-2
ASSFLGQGYGYT
>TRBD1|TRBV6-2/TRBV6-3|TRBJ1-5
ASSSQGNQPQH
>TRBD1|TRBV19|TRBJ1-2
ASSEGQAGSRSYT
>TRBD1|TRBV24-1|TRBJ2-5
ATSDLWEGGWGETQY
>-|TRBV2|TRBJ1-6
ASSANLNSPLH
>-|TRBV10-2|TRBJ1-5
ASSEGHNQPQH
>-|TRBV6-4|TRBJ1-1
ASSSGPGMNTEAF
>TRBD2|TRBV7-2|TRBJ2-3
ASSLFIASGGRGTDTQY
>-|TRBV2|TRBJ2-3
ASSEGAGFFTDTQY
>-|TRBV6-1|TRBJ1-5
ASSDREVRQPQH
>-|TRBV25-1|TRBJ1-4
ASSVQGDEKLF
>TRBD1|TRBV24-1|TRBJ2-5
ATADRGHQETQY
>-|TRBV10-1|TRBJ1-4
ASRGGFKLF
>TRBD1|TRBV7-6|TRBJ1-1
ASSLIIGTGRDTEAF
>TRBD1|TRBV5-1|TRBJ2-7
ASSLEPGGDYEQY
>-|TRBV20-1|TRBJ2-5
SARDRGTQY
>-|TRBV3-1/TRBV3-2|TRBJ2-3
ASSQDGVARDTQY
>TRBD2|TRBV24-1|TRBJ2-2
ATSDPGLGTGELF
>TRBD2|TRBV30|TRBJ2-7
AWTDFGGVGDEQY
>-|TRBV4-3|TRBJ2-2
ASSQDQDTGELF
>TRBD1|TRBV5-1|TRBJ2-2
ASGTGGPGELF
>-|TRBV10-1|TRBJ1-1
ASSHSVNTEAF
>TRBD2|TRBV6-2/TRBV6-3|TRBJ2-5
ASSPGTSAETQY
>-|TRBV12-3/TRBV12-4|TRBJ2-2
ASHRAPGELF
>-|TRBV7-9|TRBJ2-7
ASSAGTYEQY
>TRBD1|TRBV29-1|TRBJ1-1
SVESDRGRTEAF
>TRBD2|TRBV11-2|TRBJ2-5
ASSGGVGETQY
>-|TRBV9|TRBJ2-3
ASSPDGGFGTDTQY
>-|TRBV30|TRBJ1-1
AWMVRGTEAF
>-|TRBV7-9|TRBJ2-5
ASSLAGSQYLRETQY
>-|TRBV11-2|TRBJ2-3
ASSQNLGGTDTQY
>-|TRBV2|TRBJ2-2
ASSVKAGDVTGELF
>TRBD2|TRBV24-1|TRBJ2-1
ATRSLSGDSNEQF
>-|TRBV3-1/TRBV3-2|TRBJ2-7
ASSQEGTAPREQY
>TRBD1|TRBV2|TRBJ1-3
ASGRTGGGNTIY
>TRBD1|TRBV11-2|TRBJ1-2
ASSDRVGGGGYT
>-|TRBV30|TRBJ1-1
AWSPRGSEAF
>-|TRBV3-1/TRBV3-2|TRBJ1-2
ASSQGARVGYT
>TRBD1|TRBV11-2|TRBJ2-1
ASSSLLDRANEQF
>TRBD1|TRBV24-1|TRBJ2-5
ATSEGGQGAVTQY
>TRBD1|TRBV19|TRBJ2-1
ASSISLRADRGPNEQF
>TRBD1|TRBV15|TRBJ1-1
ATSFLLGTVPMNTEAF
>TRBD1|TRBV2|TRBJ2-2
ATTGTGATGELF
>TRBD2|TRBV7-2|TRBJ2-7
ASSPGGRIFNEQY
>TRBD2|TRBV4-1|TRBJ2-1
ASSQRLAGGREQF